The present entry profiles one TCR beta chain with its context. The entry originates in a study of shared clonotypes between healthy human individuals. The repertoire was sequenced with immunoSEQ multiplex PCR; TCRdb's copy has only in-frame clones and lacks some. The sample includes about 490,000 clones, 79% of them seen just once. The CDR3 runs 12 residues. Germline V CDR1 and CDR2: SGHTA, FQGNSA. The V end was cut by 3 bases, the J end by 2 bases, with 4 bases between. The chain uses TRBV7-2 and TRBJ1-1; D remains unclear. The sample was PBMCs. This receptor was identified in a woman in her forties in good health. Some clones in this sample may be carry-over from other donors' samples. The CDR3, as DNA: TGTGCCAGCAGCTTGCTAAACACTGAAGCTTTCTTT. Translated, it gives CASSLLNTEAFF.